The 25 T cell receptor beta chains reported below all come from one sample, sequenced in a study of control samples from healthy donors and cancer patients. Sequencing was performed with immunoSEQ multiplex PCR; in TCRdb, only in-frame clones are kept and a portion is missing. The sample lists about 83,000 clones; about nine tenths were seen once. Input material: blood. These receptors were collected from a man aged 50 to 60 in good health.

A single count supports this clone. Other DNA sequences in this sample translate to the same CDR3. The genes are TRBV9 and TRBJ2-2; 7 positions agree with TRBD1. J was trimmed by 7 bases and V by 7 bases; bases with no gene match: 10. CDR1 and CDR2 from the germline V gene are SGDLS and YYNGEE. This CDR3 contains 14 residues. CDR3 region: CASAPQGTVGELFF. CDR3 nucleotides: TGTGCCAGCGCCCCACAGGGGACGGTCGGGGAGCTGTTTTTT.

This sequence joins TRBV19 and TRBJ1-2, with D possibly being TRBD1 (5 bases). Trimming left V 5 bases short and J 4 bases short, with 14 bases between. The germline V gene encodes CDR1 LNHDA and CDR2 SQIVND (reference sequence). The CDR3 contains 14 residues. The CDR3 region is CASSPGTPLYGYTF. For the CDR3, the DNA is TGTGCCAGTAGTCCCGGGACGCCACTCTATGGCTACACCTTC.

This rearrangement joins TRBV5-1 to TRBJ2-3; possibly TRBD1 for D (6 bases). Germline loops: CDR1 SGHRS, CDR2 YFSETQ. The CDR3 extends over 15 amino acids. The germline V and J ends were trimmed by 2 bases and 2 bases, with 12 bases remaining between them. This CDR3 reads CASSFRGSYTDTQYF. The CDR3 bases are TGCGCCAGCAGCTTCAGGGGCTCCTACACAGATACGCAGTATTTT.

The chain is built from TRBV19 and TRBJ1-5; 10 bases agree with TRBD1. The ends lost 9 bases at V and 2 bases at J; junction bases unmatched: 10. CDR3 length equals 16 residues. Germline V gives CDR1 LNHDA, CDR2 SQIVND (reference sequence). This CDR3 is CASRQGASWGNQPQHF. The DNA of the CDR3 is TGTGCCAGCAGACAGGGGGCCTCTTGGGGCAATCAGCCCCAGCATTTT.

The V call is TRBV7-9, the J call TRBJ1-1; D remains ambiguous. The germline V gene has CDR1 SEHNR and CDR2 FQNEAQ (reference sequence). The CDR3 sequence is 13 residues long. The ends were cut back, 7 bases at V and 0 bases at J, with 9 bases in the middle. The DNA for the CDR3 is TGTGCCAGCACCCTGTCCATGAACACTGAAGCTTTCTTT. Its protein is CASTLSMNTEAFF.

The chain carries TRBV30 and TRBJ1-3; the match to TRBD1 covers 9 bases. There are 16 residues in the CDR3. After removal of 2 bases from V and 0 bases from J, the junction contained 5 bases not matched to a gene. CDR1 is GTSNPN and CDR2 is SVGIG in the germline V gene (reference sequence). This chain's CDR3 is CAWSIRDRVSGNTIYF. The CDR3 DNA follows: TGTGCCTGGAGTATCAGGGACAGGGTCTCTGGAAACACCATATATTTT.

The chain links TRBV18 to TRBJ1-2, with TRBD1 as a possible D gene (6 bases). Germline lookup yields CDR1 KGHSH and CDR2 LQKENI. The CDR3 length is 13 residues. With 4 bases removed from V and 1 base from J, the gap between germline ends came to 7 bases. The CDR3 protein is CASSLRGNYGYTF. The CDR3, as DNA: TGTGCCAGCTCACTCAGGGGTAACTATGGCTACACCTTC.

DNA of the CDR3: TGTGCCAGCAGCTTGCTAGGGCAGGGGGCCGTCAATGAGCAGTTCTTC. It specifies CASSLLGQGAVNEQFF. V gene TRBV5-4 combines with J gene TRBJ2-1; 8 bases are a match to TRBD1. Per germline, CDR1 SGHNT and CDR2 YYREEE (reference sequence). Trimming at V came to 1 base and at J to 6 bases, leaving 9 bases not matched to a gene. The CDR3 runs to 16 residues.

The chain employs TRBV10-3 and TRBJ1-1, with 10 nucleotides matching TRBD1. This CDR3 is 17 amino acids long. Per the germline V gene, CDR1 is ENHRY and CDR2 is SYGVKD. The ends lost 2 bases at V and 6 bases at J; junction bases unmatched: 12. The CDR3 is CAISERDRGPKRAEAFF. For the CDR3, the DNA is TGTGCCATCAGTGAGAGGGACAGGGGCCCTAAAAGGGCTGAAGCTTTCTTT.

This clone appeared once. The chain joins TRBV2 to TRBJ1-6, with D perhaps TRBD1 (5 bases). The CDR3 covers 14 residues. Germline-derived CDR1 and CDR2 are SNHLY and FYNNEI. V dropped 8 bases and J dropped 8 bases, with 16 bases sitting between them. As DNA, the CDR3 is TGTGCCAGCGTGAGGGACCCCTCTTATTCACCCCTCCACTTT. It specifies CASVRDPSYSPLHF. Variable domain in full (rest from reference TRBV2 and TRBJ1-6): EPEVTQTPSHQVTQMGQEVILRCVPISNHLYFYWYRQILGQKVEFLVSFYNNEISEKSEIFDDQFSVERPDGSNFTLKIRSTKLEDSAMYFCASVRDPSYSPLHFGNGTRLTVT.

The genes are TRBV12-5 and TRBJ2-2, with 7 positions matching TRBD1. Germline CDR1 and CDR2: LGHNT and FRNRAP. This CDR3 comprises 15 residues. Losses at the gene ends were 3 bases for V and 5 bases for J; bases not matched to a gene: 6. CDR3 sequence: CASGFTGVRTGELFF. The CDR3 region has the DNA TGTGCTAGTGGTTTCACAGGGGTACGGACCGGGGAGCTGTTTTTT.

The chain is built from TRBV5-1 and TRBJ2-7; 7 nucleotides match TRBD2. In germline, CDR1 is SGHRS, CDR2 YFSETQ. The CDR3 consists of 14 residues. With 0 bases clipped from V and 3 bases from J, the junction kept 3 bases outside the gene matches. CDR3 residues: CASSLEGTNYEQYF. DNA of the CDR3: TGCGCCAGCAGCTTGGAAGGGACTAACTACGAGCAGTACTTC.

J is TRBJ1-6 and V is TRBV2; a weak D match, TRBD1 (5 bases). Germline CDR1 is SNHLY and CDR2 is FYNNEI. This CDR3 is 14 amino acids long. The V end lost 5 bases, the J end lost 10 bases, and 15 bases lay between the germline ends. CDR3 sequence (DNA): TGTGCCAGCAGTTTTTTCGGGGGGAACTCACCCCTCCACTTT. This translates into CASSFFGGNSPLHF.

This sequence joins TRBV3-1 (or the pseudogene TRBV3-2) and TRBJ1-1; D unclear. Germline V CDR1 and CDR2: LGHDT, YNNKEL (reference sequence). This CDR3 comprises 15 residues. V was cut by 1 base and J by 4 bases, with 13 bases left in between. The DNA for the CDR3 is TGTGCCAGCAGCCAAGTGGGAGGGATCGGCACTGAAGCTTTCTTT. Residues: CASSQVGGIGTEAFF.

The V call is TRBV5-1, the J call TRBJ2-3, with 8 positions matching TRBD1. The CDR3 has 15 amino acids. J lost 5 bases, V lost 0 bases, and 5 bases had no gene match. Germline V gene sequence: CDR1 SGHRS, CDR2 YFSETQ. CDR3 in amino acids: CASSLGTGSGDTQYF. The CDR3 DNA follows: TGCGCCAGCAGCTTGGGGACAGGGTCGGGAGATACGCAGTATTTT.

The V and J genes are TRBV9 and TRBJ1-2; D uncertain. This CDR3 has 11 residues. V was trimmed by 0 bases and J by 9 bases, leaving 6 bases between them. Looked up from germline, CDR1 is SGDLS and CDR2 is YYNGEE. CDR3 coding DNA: TGTGCCAGCAGCGTAGCTTCCCGCTACACCTTC. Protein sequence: CASSVASRYTF.

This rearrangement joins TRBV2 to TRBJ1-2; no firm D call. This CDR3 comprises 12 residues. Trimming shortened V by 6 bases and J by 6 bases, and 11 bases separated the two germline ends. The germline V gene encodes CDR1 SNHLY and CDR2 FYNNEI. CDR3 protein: CASRGDGDGYTF. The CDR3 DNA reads TGTGCCAGCAGGGGCGACGGGGATGGCTACACCTTC.

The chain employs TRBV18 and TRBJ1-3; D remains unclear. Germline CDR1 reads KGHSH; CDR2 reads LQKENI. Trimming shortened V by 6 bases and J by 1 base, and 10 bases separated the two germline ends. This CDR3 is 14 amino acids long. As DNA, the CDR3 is TGTGCCAGCTCGTCGCCAGGTTCTGGAAACACCATATATTTT. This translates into CASSSPGSGNTIYF.

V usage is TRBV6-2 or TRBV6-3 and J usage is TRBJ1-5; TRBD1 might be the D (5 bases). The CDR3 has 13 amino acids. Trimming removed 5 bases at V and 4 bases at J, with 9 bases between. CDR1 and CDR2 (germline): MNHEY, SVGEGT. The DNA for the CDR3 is TGTGCCAGCAGTAACGGGGCTAATCAGCCCCAGCATTTT. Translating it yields CASSNGANQPQHF.

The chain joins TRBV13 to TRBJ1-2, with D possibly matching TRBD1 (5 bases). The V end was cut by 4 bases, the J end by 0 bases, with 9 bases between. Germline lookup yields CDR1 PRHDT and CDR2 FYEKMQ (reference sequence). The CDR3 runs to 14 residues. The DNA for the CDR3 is TGTGCCAGCAGCTCCCGGGGCTCTAACTATGGCTACACCTTC. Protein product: CASSSRGSNYGYTF.

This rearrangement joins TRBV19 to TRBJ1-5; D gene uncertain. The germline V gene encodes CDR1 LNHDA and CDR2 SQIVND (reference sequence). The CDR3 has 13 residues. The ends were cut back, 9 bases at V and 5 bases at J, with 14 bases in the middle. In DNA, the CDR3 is TGTGCCAGCCATTGGGGTTTGGATCAGCCCCAGCATTTT. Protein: CASHWGLDQPQHF.

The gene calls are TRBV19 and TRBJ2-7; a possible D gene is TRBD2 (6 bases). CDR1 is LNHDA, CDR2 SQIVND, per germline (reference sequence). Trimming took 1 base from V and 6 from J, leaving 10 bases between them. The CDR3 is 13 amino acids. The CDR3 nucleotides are TGTGCCAGTAGTATAGTAGGGACTGGCGAGCAGTACTTC. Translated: CASSIVGTGEQYF.

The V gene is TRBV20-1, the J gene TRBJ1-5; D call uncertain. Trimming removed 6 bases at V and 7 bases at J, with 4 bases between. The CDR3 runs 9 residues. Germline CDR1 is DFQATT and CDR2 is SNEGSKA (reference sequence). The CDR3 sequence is CSAGQPQHF. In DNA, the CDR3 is TGCAGTGCAGGGCAGCCCCAGCATTTT.

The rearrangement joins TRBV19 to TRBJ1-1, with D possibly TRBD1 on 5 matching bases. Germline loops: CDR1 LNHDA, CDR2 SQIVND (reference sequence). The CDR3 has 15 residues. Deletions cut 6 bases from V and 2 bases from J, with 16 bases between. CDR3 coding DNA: TGTGCCAGTAGCCCGGGAGCAGGGCGAAACACTGAAGCTTTCTTT. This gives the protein CASSPGAGRNTEAFF.

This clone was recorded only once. This CDR3 reads CASSVVPGGNTEAFF. Written as DNA, the CDR3 is TGTGCCAGCAGCGTAGTCCCAGGGGGGAACACTGAAGCTTTCTTT. The V gene is TRBV9, the J gene TRBJ1-1, with TRBD1 matching over 7 bases. CDR1 is SGDLS and CDR2 is YYNGEE in the germline V gene. The V segment lost 0 bases and the J segment 1 base; nucleotides outside the gene matches: 3. This CDR3 is built from 15 residues.